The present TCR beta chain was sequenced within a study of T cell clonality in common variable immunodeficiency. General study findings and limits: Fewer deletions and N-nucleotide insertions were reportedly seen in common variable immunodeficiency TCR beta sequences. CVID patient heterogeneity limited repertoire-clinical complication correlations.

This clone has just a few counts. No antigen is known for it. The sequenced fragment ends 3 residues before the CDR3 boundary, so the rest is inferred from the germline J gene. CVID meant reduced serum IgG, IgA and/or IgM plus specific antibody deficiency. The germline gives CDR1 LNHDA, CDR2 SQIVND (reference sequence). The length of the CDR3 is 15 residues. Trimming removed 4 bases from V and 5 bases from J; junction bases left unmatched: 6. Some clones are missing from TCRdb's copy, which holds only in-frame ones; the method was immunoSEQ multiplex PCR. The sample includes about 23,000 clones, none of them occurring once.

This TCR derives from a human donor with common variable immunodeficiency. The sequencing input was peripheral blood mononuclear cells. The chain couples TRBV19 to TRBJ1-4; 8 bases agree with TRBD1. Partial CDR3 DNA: TGTGCCAGTAGTACTCTCCGACAGGGGAATGAAAAA. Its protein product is CASSTLRQGNEK. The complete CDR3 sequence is CASSTLRQGNEKLFF.